A selection of T cell receptor beta chains follows, all from one sample in a study of CD8+ T cells in alopecia areata. Generated by immunoSEQ multiplex PCR, the TCRdb table keeps only in-frame clones and is missing some. The sample has more than 95,000 clones, about 60% seen once. The sample taken for sequencing was CD4+ T cells sorted from blood. All receptors come from a human donor in good health. Both conserved end residues are part of each CDR3.

TRBV7-9 16 CASSIWRGQGNSPLHF
TRBV27 16 CASSREGPGAIHEQYF
TRBV29-1 14 CSISEGRSTDTQYF
TRBV30 11 CAWATYYEQYF
TRBV7-2 16 CASRRTAPGITDTQYF
TRBV28 15 CASSFTLSSYNEQFF
TRBV29-1 13 CSVDPPSVTEAFF
TRBV7-3 15 CASSFGGSQWGEQFF
TRBV29-1 12 CSVEGVADTQYF
TRBV27 13 CASSPRGLYGYTF
TRBV25-1 15 CASSEPSRGDSPLHF
TRBV7-3 16 CASSSSVGLGTGELFF
TRBV4-1 16 CASSQPTTGPGNTIYF
TRBV10-3 13 CAIKGQGFDGYTF
TRBV6-6 15 CASSPTGAYNYGYTF
TRBV20-1 11 CSASDVNEQYF
TRBV29-1 12 CSVESVNYEQYF